This is a list of T cell receptor beta chains from one sample in a study of blood T cell repertoires in COVID-19. Method: immunoSEQ multiplex PCR; TCRdb's copy keeps in-frame clones and lacks some. The sample yields about 120,000 clones, 70% to 90% seen once. The sequenced sample was peripheral blood. The source is a human donor in a cohort sampled during active COVID-19. CDR3s include the opening cysteine and the closing phenylalanine or tryptophan. The order of the fields is D gene, clone size, V gene, J gene, CDR3 protein, CDR3 DNA. A D gene is named only where the DNA matches it firmly. Some rows mark clone size as missing; the rest say once, few, many or name a class of expanded clone.

TRBD2	NA	TRBV6-2/TRBV6-3	TRBJ2-5	CASSWTSGSIKTQYF	TGTGCCAGCAGCTGGACTAGCGGGAGTATTAAGACCCAGTACTTC
NA	once	TRBV28	TRBJ1-1	CATSRGGENTEAFF	TGTGCCACCTCCCGAGGGGGGGAAAACACTGAAGCTTTCTTT
NA	NA	TRBV19	TRBJ1-1	CASKYREMNTEAFF	TGTGCCAGTAAGTACAGGGAGATGAACACTGAAGCTTTCTTT
TRBD2	NA	TRBV30	TRBJ2-3	CAWESGGTDTQYF	TGTGCCTGGGAAAGCGGGGGGACAGATACGCAGTATTTT
NA	NA	TRBV7-2	TRBJ2-2	CASSYGFPNTGELFF	TGTGCCAGCAGCTATGGCTTTCCGAACACCGGGGAGCTGTTTTTT
NA	NA	TRBV5-1	TRBJ1-3	CASSLDGNSGNTIYF	TGCGCCAGCAGCTTGGACGGGAACTCTGGAAACACCATATATTTT
TRBD2	NA	TRBV6-5	TRBJ2-4	CASNPAGGAKNIQYF	TGTGCCAGCAATCCGGCGGGGGGGGCCAAAAACATTCAGTACTTC
TRBD2	NA	TRBV4-1	TRBJ2-5	CASSQSPRSGGGQETQYF	TGCGCCAGCAGCCAATCCCCGCGCAGCGGGGGGGGCCAAGAGACCCAGTACTTC
TRBD2	NA	TRBV7-2	TRBJ2-7	CASSFPLAGTSYEQYF	TGTGCCAGCAGCTTTCCCCTAGCGGGGACATCCTACGAGCAGTACTTC
NA	NA	TRBV6-5	TRBJ2-2	CASSYKHTNTGELFF	TGTGCCAGCAGTTATAAACACACGAACACCGGGGAGCTGTTTTTT
NA	many	TRBV6-5	TRBJ2-1	CASTMGGLGNEQFF	TGTGCCAGCACCATGGGGGGGCTGGGCAATGAGCAGTTCTTC
NA	NA	TRBV27	TRBJ2-3	CASSSMRTDTQYF	TGTGCCAGCAGTTCTATGCGCACAGATACGCAGTATTTT
TRBD2	NA	TRBV7-3	TRBJ2-2	CAAREGNTGELFF	TGTGCAGCCCGGGAGGGGAACACCGGGGAGCTGTTTTTT
TRBD1	NA	TRBV30	TRBJ1-1	CAWTGQGATEAFF	TGTGCCTGGACGGGACAGGGGGCCACTGAAGCTTTCTTT
NA	NA	TRBV20-1	TRBJ1-2	CSARDSYGYTF	TGCAGTGCTAGAGACAGCTATGGCTACACCTTC
TRBD2	NA	TRBV11-2	TRBJ2-5	CASSASGGGETQYF	TGTGCCAGCAGCGCCAGCGGGGGCGGGGAGACCCAGTACTTC
NA	NA	TRBV7-7	TRBJ1-5	CASSHTGIYSNQPQHF	TGTGCTAGCAGTCATACAGGGATCTATAGCAATCAGCCCCAGCATTTT
NA	NA	TRBV7-8	TRBJ2-1	CASSSRLVSFNEQFF	TGTGCCAGCAGCTCCCGACTAGTAAGCTTCAATGAGCAGTTCTTC
NA	NA	TRBV4-1	TRBJ2-2	CASSQDLSRMNTGELFF	TGCGCCAGCAGCCAAGATTTGTCCAGGATGAACACCGGGGAGCTGTTTTTT
NA	NA	TRBV30	TRBJ2-3	CASGRGTDTQYF	TGTGCCTCCGGACGGGGGACAGATACGCAGTATTTT
NA	NA	TRBV24-1	TRBJ2-5	CATGRVGVTYETQYF	TGTGCCACTGGGCGGGTAGGAGTGACATACGAGACCCAGTACTTC
TRBD1	few	TRBV3-1/TRBV3-2	TRBJ1-5	CASSLGTGGNQPQHF	TGTGCCAGCAGCCTTGGGACAGGAGGCAATCAGCCCCAGCATTTT